This TCR beta chain emerged from a study of blood T cell repertoires in COVID-19. Here immunoSEQ multiplex PCR was the method, and the copy in TCRdb shows in-frame clones only, minus some. This table holds more than 80,000 clones, just under 80% found once. From germline, CDR1 is LGHNT and CDR2 FRNRAP. There are 15 residues in the CDR3. V lost 4 bases and J lost 7; bases outside the gene matches: 8. Source material: peripheral blood. The rearrangement joins TRBV12-5 to TRBJ1-4; the match to TRBD1 covers 8 bases. This TCR was recovered from a human donor in a cohort sampled during active COVID-19. This CDR3 reads CASGSLGTGSEKLFF. The CDR3 region has the DNA TGTGCTAGTGGTTCCCTCGGGACAGGTTCTGAAAAACTGTTTTTT.